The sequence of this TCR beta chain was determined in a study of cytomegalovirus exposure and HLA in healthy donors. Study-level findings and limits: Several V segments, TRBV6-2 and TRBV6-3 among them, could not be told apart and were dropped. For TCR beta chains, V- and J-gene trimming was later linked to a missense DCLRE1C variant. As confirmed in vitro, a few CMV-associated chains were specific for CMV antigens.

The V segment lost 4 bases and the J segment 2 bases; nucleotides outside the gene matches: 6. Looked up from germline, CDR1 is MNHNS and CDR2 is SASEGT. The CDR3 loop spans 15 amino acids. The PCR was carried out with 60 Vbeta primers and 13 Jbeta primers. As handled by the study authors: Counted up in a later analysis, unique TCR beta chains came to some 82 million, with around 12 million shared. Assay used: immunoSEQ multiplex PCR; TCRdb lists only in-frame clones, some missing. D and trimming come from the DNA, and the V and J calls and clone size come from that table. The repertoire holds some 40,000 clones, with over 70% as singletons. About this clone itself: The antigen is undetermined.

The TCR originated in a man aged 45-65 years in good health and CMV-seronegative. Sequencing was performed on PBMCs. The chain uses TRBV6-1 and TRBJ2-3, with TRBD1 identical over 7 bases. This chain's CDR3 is CASSVLGQFTDTQYF. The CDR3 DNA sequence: TGTGCCAGCAGTGTCCTGGGACAGTTCACAGATACGCAGTATTTT.